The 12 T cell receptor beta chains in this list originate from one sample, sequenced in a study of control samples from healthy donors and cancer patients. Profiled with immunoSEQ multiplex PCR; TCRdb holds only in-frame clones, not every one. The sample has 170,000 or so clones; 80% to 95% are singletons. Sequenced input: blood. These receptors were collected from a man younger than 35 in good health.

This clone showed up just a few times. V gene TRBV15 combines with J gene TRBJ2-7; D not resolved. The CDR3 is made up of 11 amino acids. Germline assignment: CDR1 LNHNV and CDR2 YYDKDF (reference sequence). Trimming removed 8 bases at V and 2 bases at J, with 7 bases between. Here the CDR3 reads CATGPTYEQYF. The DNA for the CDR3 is TGTGCCACCGGACCTACCTACGAGCAGTACTTC.

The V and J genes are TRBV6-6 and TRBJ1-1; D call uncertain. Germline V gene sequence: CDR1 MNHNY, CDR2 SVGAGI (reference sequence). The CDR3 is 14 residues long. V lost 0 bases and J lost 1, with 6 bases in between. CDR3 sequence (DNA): TGTGCCAGCAGTTACTCGATGGCGAACACTGAAGCTTTCTTT. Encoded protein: CASSYSMANTEAFF.

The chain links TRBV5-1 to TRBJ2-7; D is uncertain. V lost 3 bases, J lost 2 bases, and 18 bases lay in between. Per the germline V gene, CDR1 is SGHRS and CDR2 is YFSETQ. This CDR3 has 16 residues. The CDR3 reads CASSSAGGLDAYEQYF. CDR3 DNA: TGCGCCAGCAGCTCCGCCGGTGGGCTAGACGCCTACGAGCAGTACTTC.

CDR3 sequence reads: CASSKARNRSYEQYF. CDR3 DNA: TGTGCCAGCAGCAAAGCACGGAACAGGTCCTACGAGCAGTACTTC. V gene TRBV21-1 combines with J gene TRBJ2-7; the table's D call TRBD1 went unverified against the DNA. TRBV21-1 is assigned pseudogene status. This CDR3 contains 15 residues.

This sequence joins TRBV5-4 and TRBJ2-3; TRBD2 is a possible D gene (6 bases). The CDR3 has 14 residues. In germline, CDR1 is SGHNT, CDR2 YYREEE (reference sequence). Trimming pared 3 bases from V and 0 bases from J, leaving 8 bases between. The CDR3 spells CASSSAGSTDTQYF. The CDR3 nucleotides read TGTGCCAGCAGCTCGGCGGGGAGCACAGATACGCAGTATTTT.

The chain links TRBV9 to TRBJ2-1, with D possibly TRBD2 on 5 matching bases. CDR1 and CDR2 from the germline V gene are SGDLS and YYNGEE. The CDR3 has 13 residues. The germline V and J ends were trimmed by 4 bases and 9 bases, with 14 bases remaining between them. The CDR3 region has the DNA TGTGCCAGCAGCACACGACCCGGGATTGAGCAGTTCTTC. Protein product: CASSTRPGIEQFF.

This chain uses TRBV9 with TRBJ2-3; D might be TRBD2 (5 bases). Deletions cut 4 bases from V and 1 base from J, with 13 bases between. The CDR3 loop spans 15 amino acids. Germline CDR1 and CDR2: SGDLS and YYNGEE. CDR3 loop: CASSPYGSGTDTQYF. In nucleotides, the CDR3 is TGTGCCAGCAGCCCGTATGGGAGCGGCACAGATACGCAGTATTTT.

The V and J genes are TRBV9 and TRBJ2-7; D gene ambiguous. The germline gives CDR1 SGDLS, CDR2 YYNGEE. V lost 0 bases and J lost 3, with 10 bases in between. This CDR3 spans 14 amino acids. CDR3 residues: CASSVAADNYEQYF. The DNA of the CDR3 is TGTGCCAGCAGCGTAGCTGCAGATAACTACGAGCAGTACTTC. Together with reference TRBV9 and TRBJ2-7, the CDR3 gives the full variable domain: DSGVTQTPKHLITATGQRVTLRCSPRSGDLSVYWYQQSLDQGLQFLIQYYNGEERAKGNILERFSAQQFPDLHSELNLSSLELGDSALYFCASSVAADNYEQYFGPGTRLTVT.

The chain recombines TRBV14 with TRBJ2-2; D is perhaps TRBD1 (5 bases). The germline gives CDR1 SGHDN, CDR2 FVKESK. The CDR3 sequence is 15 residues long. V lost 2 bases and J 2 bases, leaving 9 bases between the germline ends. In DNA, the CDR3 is TGTGCCAGCAGCCAACAGGACACAAACACCGGGGAGCTGTTTTTT. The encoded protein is CASSQQDTNTGELFF.

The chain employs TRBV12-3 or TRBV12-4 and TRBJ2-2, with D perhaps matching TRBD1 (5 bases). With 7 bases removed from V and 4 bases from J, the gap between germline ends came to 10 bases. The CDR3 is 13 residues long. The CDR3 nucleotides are TGTGCCAGCACCGGACAAATCACCGGGGAGCTGTTTTTT. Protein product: CASTGQITGELFF.

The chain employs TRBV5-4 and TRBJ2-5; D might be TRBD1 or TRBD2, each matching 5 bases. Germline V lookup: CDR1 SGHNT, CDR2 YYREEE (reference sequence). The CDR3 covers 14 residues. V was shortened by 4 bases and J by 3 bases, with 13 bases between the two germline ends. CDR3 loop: CASSPPWGKETQYF. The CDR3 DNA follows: TGTGCCAGCAGCCCCCCGTGGGGGAAAGAGACCCAGTACTTC. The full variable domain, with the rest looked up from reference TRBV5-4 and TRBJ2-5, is ETGVTQSPTHLIKTRGQQVTLRCSSQSGHNTVSWYQQALGQGPQFIFQYYREEENGRGNFPPRFSGLQFPNYSSELNVNALELDDSALYLCASSPPWGKETQYFGPGTRLLVL.

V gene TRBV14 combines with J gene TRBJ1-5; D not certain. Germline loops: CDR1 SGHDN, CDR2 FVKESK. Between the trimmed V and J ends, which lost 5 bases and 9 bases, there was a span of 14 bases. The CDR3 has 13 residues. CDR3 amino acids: CASSASGGRPQHF. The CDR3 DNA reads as TGTGCCAGCAGCGCGAGCGGCGGCCGGCCCCAGCATTTT.